The clone carrying this TCR beta chain was detected only a few times. Original methodology: Scientists estimated how many nucleated cells there were by amplifying reference gene primers. Only in-frame clones appear in the TCRdb table, and some are missing; sequencing was by immunoSEQ multiplex PCR. From that table come the V and J calls and clone size; the DNA was used to work out D and trimming. The sample carries 300,000 to 400,000 clones, 87% recorded once. The sample comes from a study of blood T cell repertoires in COVID-19. Looking at the study overall: COVID-19 samples from acute and convalescent phases originated in the United States, Italy and Spain. Sample material is recorded as cDNA or gDNA derived from T cells, B-cell-depleted T cells, or PBMCs.

The TCR sequence derives from a man over 45 with active or convalescent COVID-19. The material sequenced was peripheral blood.

The CDR3 bases are TGTGCCAGCAGCTTGCTAGCGGCGAGCTCCTACGAGCAGTACTTC. Translating gives CASSLLAASSYEQYF. This chain connects TRBV5-5 to TRBJ2-7, with 7 positions matching TRBD2. After removal of 1 base from V and 0 bases from J, the junction contained 4 bases not matched to a gene. Germline V gives CDR1 SGHKS, CDR2 YYEKEE (reference sequence). The CDR3 is 15 residues long.